The entry below gives a single T cell receptor (beta chain) sequence along with its context. This sample stems from a study of blood T cell repertoires in COVID-19. Study-level background: Spain, Italy and the United States supplied samples that represented acute and convalescent COVID-19.

The CDR3 is 12 residues long. Looked up from germline, CDR1 is LNHDA and CDR2 is SQIVND (reference sequence). With 0 bases removed from V and 14 bases from J, the gap between germline ends came to 11 bases. In the study's own analysis: Reference gene primers were amplified, and this amplification served to estimate nucleated cell counts. Sequencing was performed with immunoSEQ multiplex PCR; in TCRdb, only in-frame clones are kept and a portion is missing. V, J and clone size were drawn from that table, and D and trimming were deduced from the DNA. The data hold approximately 210,000 clones, with 88% observed a single time.

The source material was peripheral blood. The clonotype comes from a man aged 18 to 29 with active or convalescent COVID-19. The rearrangement joins TRBV19 to TRBJ1-5; D is uncertain. The CDR3 DNA is TGTGCCAGTAGTATAGATCAGGCGGGAAAGCATTTT. It yields the protein CASSIDQAGKHF.